Each of the 21 T cell receptor beta chains below was sequenced from the same sample in a study of cytomegalovirus exposure and HLA in healthy donors. Both 60 Vbeta primers and 13 Jbeta primers went into the PCR. The method was immunoSEQ multiplex PCR; TCRdb's version includes in-frame clones alone and lacks a portion of them. The data show about 140,000 clones, with around three quarters seen just once and around 2.5% held by the top ten. The material sequenced was PBMCs. Source of these receptors: a woman in her late teens or twenties in good health and CMV-seropositive.

This chain joins TRBV18 and TRBJ2-1; 12 nucleotides agree with TRBD2. J gave up 7 bases and V 4 bases, and 5 bases lay outside the gene matches. Germline values: CDR1 KGHSH, CDR2 LQKENI. This CDR3 is built from 15 residues. The CDR3 nucleotides read TGTGCCAGCTCACTTCTAGCGGGGGGGATAAATGAGCAGTTCTTC. It is translated as CASSLLAGGINEQFF.

V is TRBV25-1 and J is TRBJ2-7, with D tentatively TRBD1 (6 bases). Trimming left V 5 bases short and J 3 bases short, with 14 bases between. The CDR3 is made up of 14 amino acids. Germline V gives CDR1 MGHDK, CDR2 SYGVNS. CDR3 coding DNA: TGTGCCAGCAGTCTCAGGGGAAGTAACTACGAGCAGTACTTC. Encoded protein: CASSLRGSNYEQYF.

The DNA for the CDR3 is TGCGCCAGCAGCCAGGCTGGAACAGGGGACACTGAAGCTTTCTTT. As protein: CASSQAGTGDTEAFF. The chain couples TRBV4-1 to TRBJ1-1; 7 nucleotides line up with TRBD1. The V gene end was trimmed by 3 bases and the J gene end by 3 bases; junction bases not matched to a gene: 7. The length of the CDR3 is 15 residues. The germline V gene encodes CDR1 MGHRA and CDR2 YSYEKL.

The CDR3 is CASRLQGNTEAFF. The DNA of the CDR3 is TGTGCCAGCAGACTCCAGGGGAACACTGAAGCTTTCTTT. J is TRBJ1-1 and V is TRBV6-5; maybe TRBD1 (5 bases). The germline gives CDR1 MNHEY, CDR2 SVGAGI. The CDR3 has 13 residues. The germline V and J ends were trimmed by 6 bases and 1 base, with 9 bases remaining between them.

The chain recombines TRBV7-9 with TRBJ1-1, with D possibly TRBD1 on 6 matching bases. Germline-derived CDR1 and CDR2 are SEHNR and FQNEAQ (reference sequence). This CDR3 has 13 amino acids. Trimming removed 7 bases from V and 7 bases from J, with 16 bases in between. The CDR3 coding sequence is TGTGCCAGCATCCGGACAGAACACTTTGAAGCTTTCTTT. As protein: CASIRTEHFEAFF.

The CDR3 here is CASREDRGGYTF. CDR3 sequence (DNA): TGTGCCAGCAGGGAGGACAGGGGGGGCTACACCTTC. The chain carries TRBV2 and TRBJ1-2; 10 nucleotides line up with TRBD1. The V and J ends lost 6 bases and 8 bases, in that order; junction bases with no gene match: 3. Germline CDR1 reads SNHLY; CDR2 reads FYNNEI. The CDR3 runs to 12 residues.

The chain employs TRBV27 and TRBJ2-1, with D unclear. Germline V CDR1 and CDR2: MNHEY, SMNVEV (reference sequence). This CDR3 region has 13 residues. With 5 bases removed from V and 9 bases from J, the gap between germline ends came to 14 bases. The CDR3 DNA reads TGTGCCAGCAGTGTCCGACCGGCTAGTGAGCAGTTCTTC. Protein sequence: CASSVRPASEQFF.

The J gene is TRBJ1-2, the V gene TRBV5-6; 9 bases are shared with TRBD1. Unmatched junction bases numbered 8, after V lost 3 bases and J lost 8 bases. The CDR3 length is 14 residues. Germline assignment: CDR1 SGHDT and CDR2 YYEEEE. CDR3 loop: CASSWTGDGYGYTF. The CDR3 DNA is TGTGCCAGCAGCTGGACAGGGGATGGATACGGCTACACCTTC. The variable domain in full, completed from reference TRBV5-6 and TRBJ1-2, reads DAGVTQSPTHLIKTRGQQVTLRCSPKSGHDTVSWYQQALGQGPQFIFQYYEEEERQRGNFPDRFSGHQFPNYSSELNVNALLLGDSALYLCASSWTGDGYGYTFGSGTRLTVV.

The genes are TRBV29-1 and TRBJ1-2; D gene unclear. Trimming cost V 4 bases and J 4 bases, with 13 bases left between them. Germline V CDR1 and CDR2: SQVTM, ANQGSEA. The CDR3 length is 13 residues. The CDR3 loop reads CSVVSQAGYGYTF. The CDR3 DNA follows: TGCAGCGTTGTTTCTCAAGCGGGCTATGGCTACACCTTC.

The chain couples TRBV6-5 to TRBJ1-5; TRBD1 is a possible D gene (6 bases). Germline-derived CDR1 and CDR2 are MNHEY and SVGAGI. Trimming stripped 5 bases from V and 1 base from J, with 9 bases between. The CDR3 extends over 14 amino acids. CDR3 coding DNA: TGTGCCAGCAGTGCGACAGGCAGCAATCAGCCCCAGCATTTT. It specifies CASSATGSNQPQHF.

The chain employs TRBV5-5 and TRBJ1-4, with D maybe TRBD1 (6 bases). Trimming removed 1 base from V and 8 bases from J, with 12 bases in between. This CDR3 is 14 amino acids long. CDR1 is SGHKS and CDR2 is YYEKEE in the germline V gene (reference sequence). CDR3 sequence reads: CASSLQGNEEKLFF. CDR3 sequence (DNA): TGTGCCAGCAGCTTGCAGGGGAATGAAGAAAAACTGTTTTTT.

The CDR3 DNA reads TGTGCCAGTAGTACGAGGGATACGCAGTATTTT. As protein: CASSTRDTQYF. This chain uses TRBV19 with TRBJ2-3; D gene unclear. CDR3 length equals 11 residues. The germline V and J ends were trimmed by 4 bases and 6 bases, with 5 bases remaining between them. From germline, CDR1 is LNHDA and CDR2 SQIVND (reference sequence).

The gene calls are TRBV27 and TRBJ1-3, with 7 bases matching TRBD1. This CDR3 region has 13 residues. Germline V gene lookup returns CDR1 MNHEY and CDR2 SMNVEV (reference sequence). V lost 9 bases, J lost 0 bases, and 2 bases stayed unmatched. The CDR3 spells CASRDSSGNTIYF. The CDR3 nucleotides read TGTGCCAGTAGGGACAGCTCTGGAAACACCATATATTTT.

This chain joins TRBV11-2 and TRBJ2-7; a possible D gene is TRBD1 (6 bases). CDR1 is SGHAT and CDR2 is FQNNGV in the germline V gene. The V end lost 8 bases, the J end lost 0 bases, and 14 bases lay between the germline ends. There are 14 residues in the CDR3. DNA of the CDR3: TGTGCCAGCTCAGTTCAGGGGCGCTCCTACGAGCAGTACTTC. It specifies CASSVQGRSYEQYF.

The rearrangement uses TRBV5-1 and TRBJ2-1; possible D gene TRBD1, 6 bases. CDR3 length equals 17 residues. V lost 0 bases to trimming and J lost 2 bases, with 15 bases between them. Germline V CDR1 and CDR2: SGHRS, YFSETQ. The DNA of the CDR3 is TGCGCCAGCAGCTTGGTGGGGCAGGGGAACCCCTACAATGAGCAGTTCTTC. Translating it yields CASSLVGQGNPYNEQFF.

The chain links TRBV2 to TRBJ1-3; the D gene is possibly TRBD1 (6 bases). Trimming cost V 2 bases and J 0 bases, with 11 bases left between them. Germline lookup yields CDR1 SNHLY and CDR2 FYNNEI. CDR3 length equals 16 residues. DNA of the CDR3: TGTGCCAGCAGTGAAAGGTCAGGGGACTCTGGAAACACCATATATTTT. It yields the protein CASSERSGDSGNTIYF.

This chain links TRBV6-1 with TRBJ2-7; 7 bases are shared with TRBD1. Germline assignment: CDR1 MNHNS and CDR2 SASEGT. V trimming: 2 bases; J trimming: 1 base; junction bases outside the gene matches: 2. This CDR3 is 14 amino acids long. The CDR3 loop is CASSEWGQSYEQYF. CDR3 sequence (DNA): TGTGCCAGCAGTGAATGGGGACAGTCCTACGAGCAGTACTTC.

CDR3: CASSTRGATDTQYF. For the CDR3, the DNA is TGTGCCAGCAGCACCAGAGGAGCCACAGATACGCAGTATTTT. The chain uses TRBV6-1 and TRBJ2-3; D gene uncertain. The CDR3 runs 14 residues. Germline CDR1 MNHNS, CDR2 SASEGT. V was shortened by 6 bases and J by 2 bases, with 12 bases between the two germline ends.

The V and J genes are TRBV7-6 and TRBJ2-7; the D gene is possibly TRBD1 (5 bases). CDR1 is SGHVS, CDR2 FNYEAQ, per germline. The CDR3 runs to 15 residues. Trimming pared 1 base from V and 3 bases from J, leaving 13 bases between. In DNA form, the CDR3 reads TGTGCCAGCAGCTTAGATCCAGGGATGAACTACGAGCAGTACTTC. Translation gives CASSLDPGMNYEQYF.

The V gene is TRBV12-2, the J gene TRBJ1-6. TRBV12-2 is classified as a pseudogene. The length of the CDR3 is 16 residues. The CDR3 region is CASRRGQPTPNSPLHF. In DNA form, the CDR3 reads TGTGCAAGTCGCCGCGGTCAGCCGACCCCGAATTCCCCCCTCCACTTT.

This chain links TRBV14 with TRBJ2-5, with D possibly matching TRBD2 (5 bases). V was shortened by 0 bases and J by 4 bases, with 12 bases between the two germline ends. This CDR3 spans 15 amino acids. Germline V gene data show CDR1 as SGHDN and CDR2 as FVKESK. CDR3 loop: CASSQDLGRVETQYF. CDR3 DNA sequence: TGTGCCAGCAGCCAAGATTTAGGGCGGGTAGAGACCCAGTACTTC.